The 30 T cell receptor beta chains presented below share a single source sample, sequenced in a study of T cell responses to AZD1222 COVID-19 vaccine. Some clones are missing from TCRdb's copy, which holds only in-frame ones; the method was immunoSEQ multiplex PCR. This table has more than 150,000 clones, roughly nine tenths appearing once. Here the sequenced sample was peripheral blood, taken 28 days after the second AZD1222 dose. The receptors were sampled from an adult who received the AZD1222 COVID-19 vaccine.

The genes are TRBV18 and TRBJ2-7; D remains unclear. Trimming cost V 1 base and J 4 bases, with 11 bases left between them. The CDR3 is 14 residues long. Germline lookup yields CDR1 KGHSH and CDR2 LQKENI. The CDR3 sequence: CASSPQRQTYEQYF. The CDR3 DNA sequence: TGTGCCAGCTCACCACAACGGCAGACTTACGAGCAGTACTTC.

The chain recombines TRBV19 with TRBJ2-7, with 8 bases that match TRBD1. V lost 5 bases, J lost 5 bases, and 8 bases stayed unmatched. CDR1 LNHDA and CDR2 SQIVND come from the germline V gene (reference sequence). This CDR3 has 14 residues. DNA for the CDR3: TGTGCCAGTAGTCCCGGACAGGGTGGCCACGAGCAGTACTTC. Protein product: CASSPGQGGHEQYF.

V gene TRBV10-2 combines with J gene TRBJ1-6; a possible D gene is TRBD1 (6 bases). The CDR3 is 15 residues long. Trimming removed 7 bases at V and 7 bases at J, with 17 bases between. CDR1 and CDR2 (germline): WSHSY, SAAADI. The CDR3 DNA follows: TGCGCCAGCAATCGAGGGGGGCCGAGGAATTCACCCCTCCACTTT. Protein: CASNRGGPRNSPLHF.

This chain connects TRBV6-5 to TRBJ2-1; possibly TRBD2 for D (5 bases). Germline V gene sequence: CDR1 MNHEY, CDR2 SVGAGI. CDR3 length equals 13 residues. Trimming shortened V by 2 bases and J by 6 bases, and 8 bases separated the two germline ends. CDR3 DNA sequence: TGTGCCAGCAGTTACGAGGGCACCAATGAGCAGTTCTTC. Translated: CASSYEGTNEQFF.

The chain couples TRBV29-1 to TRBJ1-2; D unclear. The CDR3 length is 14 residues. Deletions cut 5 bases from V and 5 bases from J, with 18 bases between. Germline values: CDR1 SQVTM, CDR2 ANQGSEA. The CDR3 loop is CSVLSPRKKYGYTF. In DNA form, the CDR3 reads TGCAGCGTTCTCTCCCCCCGGAAGAAATATGGCTACACCTTC.

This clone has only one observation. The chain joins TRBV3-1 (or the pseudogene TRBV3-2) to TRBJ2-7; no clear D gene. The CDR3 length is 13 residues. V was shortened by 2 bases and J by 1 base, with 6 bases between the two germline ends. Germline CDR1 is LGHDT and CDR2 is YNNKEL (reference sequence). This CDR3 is CASSQTPSYEQYF. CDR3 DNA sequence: TGTGCCAGCAGCCAAACACCTTCCTACGAGCAGTACTTC.

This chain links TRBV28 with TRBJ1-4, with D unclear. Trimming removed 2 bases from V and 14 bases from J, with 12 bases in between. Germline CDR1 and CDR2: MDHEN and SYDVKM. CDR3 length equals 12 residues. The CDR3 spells CASSLRTAGLFF. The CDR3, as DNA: TGTGCCAGCAGTTTACGGACGGCTGGCCTGTTTTTT.

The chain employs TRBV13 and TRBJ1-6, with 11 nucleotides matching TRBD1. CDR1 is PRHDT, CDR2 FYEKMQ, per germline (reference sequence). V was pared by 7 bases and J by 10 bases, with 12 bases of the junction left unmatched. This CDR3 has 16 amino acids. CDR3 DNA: TGTGCCAGCAATCGGGGACAGGGGGTCCTGAGCTCACCCCTCCACTTT. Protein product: CASNRGQGVLSSPLHF. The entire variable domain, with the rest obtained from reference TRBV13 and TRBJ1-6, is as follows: AAGVIQSPRHLIKEKRETATLKCYPIPRHDTVYWYQQGPGQDPQFLISFYEKMQSDKGSIPDRFSAQQFSDYHSELNMSSLELGDSALYFCASNRGQGVLSSPLHFGNGTRLTVT.

The CDR3 DNA reads TGTGCCAGCAGCAAGAGTCACAGGGTGTTGAGCGGGAGGGCGAATGAGCAGTTCTTC. Protein: CASSKSHRVLSGRANEQFF. The rearrangement joins TRBV21-1 to TRBJ2-1; the table assigns TRBD2, which was not confirmed against the DNA. TRBV21-1 is a pseudogene segment. The CDR3 is 19 amino acids.

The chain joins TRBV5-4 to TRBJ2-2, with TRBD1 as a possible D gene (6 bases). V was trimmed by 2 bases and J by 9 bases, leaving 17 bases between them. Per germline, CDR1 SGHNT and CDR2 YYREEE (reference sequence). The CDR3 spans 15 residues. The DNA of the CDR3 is TGTGCCAGCAGCTTTACCCTGACAGGACCCTGGGAGCTGTTTTTT. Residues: CASSFTLTGPWELFF.

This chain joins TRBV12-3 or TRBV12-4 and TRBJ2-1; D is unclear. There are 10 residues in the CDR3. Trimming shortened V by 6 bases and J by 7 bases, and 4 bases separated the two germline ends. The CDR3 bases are TGTGCCAGCAGGCGAAATGAGCAGTTCTTC. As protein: CASRRNEQFF.

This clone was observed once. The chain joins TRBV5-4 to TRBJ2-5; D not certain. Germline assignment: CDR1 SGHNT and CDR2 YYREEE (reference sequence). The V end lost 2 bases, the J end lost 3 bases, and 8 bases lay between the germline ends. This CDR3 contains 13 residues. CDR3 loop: CASSLITEETQYF. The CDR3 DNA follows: TGTGCCAGCAGCTTAATTACGGAAGAGACCCAGTACTTC.

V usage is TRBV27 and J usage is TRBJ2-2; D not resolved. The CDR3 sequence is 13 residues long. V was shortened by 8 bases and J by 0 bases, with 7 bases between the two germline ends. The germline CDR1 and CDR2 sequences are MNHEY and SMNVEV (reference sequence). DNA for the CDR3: TGTGCCAGCGCCCGGGCGAACACCGGGGAGCTGTTTTTT. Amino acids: CASARANTGELFF.

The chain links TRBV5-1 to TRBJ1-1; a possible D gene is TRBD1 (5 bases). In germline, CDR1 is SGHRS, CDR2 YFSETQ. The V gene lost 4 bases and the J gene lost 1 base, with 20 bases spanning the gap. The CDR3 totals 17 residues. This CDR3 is CASSLLGTSAQNTEAFF. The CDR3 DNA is TGCGCCAGCAGCCTCCTGGGGACCAGCGCGCAGAACACTGAAGCTTTCTTT.

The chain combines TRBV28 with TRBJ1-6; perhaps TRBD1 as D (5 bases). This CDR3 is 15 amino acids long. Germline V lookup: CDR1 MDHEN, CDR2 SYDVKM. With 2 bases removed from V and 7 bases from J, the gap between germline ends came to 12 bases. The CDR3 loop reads CASSLPGPLNSPLHF. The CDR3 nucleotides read TGTGCCAGCAGTTTACCGGGGCCACTGAATTCACCCCTCCACTTT.

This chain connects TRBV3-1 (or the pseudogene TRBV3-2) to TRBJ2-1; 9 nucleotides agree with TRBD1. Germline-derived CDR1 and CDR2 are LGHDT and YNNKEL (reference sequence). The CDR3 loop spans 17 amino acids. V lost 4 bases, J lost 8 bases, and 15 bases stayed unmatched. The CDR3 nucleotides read TGTGCCAGCAGCCCCTTCTTCGGACAGGGGAGTGAGGATGAGCAGTTCTTC. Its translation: CASSPFFGQGSEDEQFF.

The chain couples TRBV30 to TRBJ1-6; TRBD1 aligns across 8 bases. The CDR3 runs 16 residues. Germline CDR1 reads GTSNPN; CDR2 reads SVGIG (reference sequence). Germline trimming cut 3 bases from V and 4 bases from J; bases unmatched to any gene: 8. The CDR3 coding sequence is TGTGCCTGGAGGGGAAGTGGACAGGGATATAATTCACCCCTCCACTTT. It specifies CAWRGSGQGYNSPLHF.

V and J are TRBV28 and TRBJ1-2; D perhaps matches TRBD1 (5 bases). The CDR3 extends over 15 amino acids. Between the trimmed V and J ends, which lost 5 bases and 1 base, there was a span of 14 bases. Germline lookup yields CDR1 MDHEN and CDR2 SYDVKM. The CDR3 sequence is CASSPPGTDNYGYTF. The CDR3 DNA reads TGTGCCAGCAGTCCCCCCGGGACGGATAACTATGGCTACACCTTC.

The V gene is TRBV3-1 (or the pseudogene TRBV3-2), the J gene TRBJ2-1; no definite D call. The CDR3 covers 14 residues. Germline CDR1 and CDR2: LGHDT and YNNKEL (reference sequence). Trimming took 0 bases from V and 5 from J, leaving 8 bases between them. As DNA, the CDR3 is TGTGCCAGCAGCCAAGACCGGATTAACAATGAGCAGTTCTTC. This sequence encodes CASSQDRINNEQFF.

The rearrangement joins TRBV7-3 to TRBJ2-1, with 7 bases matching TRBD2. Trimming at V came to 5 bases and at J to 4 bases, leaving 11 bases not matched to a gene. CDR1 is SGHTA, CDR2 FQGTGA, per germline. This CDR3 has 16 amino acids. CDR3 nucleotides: TGTGCCAGCAGCGCACGACTAGCCCCGCCTTACAATGAGCAGTTCTTC. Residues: CASSARLAPPYNEQFF.

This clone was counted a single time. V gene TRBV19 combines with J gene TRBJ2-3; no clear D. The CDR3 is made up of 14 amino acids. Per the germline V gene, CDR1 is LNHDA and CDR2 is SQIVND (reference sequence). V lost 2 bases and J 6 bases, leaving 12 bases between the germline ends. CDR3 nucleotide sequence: TGTGCCAGTAGTATACGGATCCCCGGGGATACGCAGTATTTT. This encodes CASSIRIPGDTQYF.

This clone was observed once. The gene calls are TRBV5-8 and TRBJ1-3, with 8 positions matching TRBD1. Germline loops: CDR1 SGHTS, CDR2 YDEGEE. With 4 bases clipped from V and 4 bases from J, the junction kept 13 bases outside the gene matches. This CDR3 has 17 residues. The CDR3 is CASSRRGQASKGNTIYF. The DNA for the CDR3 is TGTGCCAGCAGCCGACGGGGACAGGCTTCGAAAGGAAACACCATATATTTT.

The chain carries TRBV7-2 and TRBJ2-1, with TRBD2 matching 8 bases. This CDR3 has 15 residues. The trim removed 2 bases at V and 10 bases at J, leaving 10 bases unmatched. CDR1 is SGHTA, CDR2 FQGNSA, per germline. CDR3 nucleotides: TGTGCCAGCAGCTTAATGGCGGGGGGCTTAGGAGAGCAGTTCTTC. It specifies CASSLMAGGLGEQFF.

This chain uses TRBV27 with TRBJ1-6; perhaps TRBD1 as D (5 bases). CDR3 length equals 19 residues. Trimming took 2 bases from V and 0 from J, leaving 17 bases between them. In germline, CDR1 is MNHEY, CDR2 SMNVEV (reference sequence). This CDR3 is CASSLGTGGAGSYNSPLHF. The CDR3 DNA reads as TGTGCCAGCAGTTTAGGGACCGGTGGGGCCGGCTCCTATAATTCACCCCTCCACTTT.

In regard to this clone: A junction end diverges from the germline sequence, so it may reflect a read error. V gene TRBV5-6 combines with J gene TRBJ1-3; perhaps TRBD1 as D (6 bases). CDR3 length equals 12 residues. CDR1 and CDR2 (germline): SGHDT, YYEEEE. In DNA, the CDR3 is TGTGCCAGCAGTCAAATGAGACAGGTAGCAGATTTT. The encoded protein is CASSQMRQVADF. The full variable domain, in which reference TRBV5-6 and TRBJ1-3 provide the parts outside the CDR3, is DAGVTQSPTHLIKTRGQQVTLRCSPKSGHDTVSWYQQALGQGPQFIFQYYEEEERQRGNFPDRFSGHQFPNYSSELNVNALLLGDSALYLCASSQMRQVADFGEGSWLTVV.

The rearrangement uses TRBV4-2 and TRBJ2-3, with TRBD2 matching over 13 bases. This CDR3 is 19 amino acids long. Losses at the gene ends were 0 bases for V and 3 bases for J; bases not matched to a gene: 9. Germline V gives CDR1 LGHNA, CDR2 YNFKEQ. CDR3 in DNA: TGTGCCAGCAGCCAAGATTGGACTAGCGGGAGAACTTTTACAGATACGCAGTATTTT. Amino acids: CASSQDWTSGRTFTDTQYF.

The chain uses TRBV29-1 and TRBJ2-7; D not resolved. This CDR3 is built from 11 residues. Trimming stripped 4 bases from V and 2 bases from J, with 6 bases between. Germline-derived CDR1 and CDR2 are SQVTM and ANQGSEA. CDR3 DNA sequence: TGCAGCGTTGTCCTCACCTACGAGCAGTACTTC. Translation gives CSVVLTYEQYF.

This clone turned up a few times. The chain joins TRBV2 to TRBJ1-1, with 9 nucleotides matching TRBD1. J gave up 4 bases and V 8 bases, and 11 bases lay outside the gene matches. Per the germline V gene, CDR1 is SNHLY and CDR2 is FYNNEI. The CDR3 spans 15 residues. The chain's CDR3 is CASVNSGTGTTEAFF. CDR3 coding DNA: TGTGCCAGCGTTAACTCCGGGACAGGGACCACTGAAGCTTTCTTT.

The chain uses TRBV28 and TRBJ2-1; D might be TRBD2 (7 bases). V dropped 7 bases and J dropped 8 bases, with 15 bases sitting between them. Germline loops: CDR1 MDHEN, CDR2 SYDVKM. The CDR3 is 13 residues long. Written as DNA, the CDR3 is TGTGCCAGCACCGCTGGGGGGGGCGATGAGCAGTTCTTC. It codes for CASTAGGGDEQFF.

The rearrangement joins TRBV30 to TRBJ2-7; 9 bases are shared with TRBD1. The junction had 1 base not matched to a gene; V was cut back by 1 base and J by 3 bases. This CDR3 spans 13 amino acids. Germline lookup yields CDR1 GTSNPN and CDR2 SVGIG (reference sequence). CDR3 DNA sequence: TGTGCCTGGAGTGCGGACAGGGGCTACGAGCAGTACTTC. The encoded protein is CAWSADRGYEQYF.